These 25 T cell receptor beta chains were sequenced from one sample in a study of graft-versus-host responses after intestinal transplantation. To release intraepithelial and lamina propria lymphocytes, the graft tissue was processed. Sequencing used immunoSEQ multiplex PCR; TCRdb keeps in-frame clones, though not all of them. The sample has about 1,800 clones; 88% are singletons. This material consisted of ileum tissue, taken about 350 days after intestinal transplantation. These receptors all come from a human patient who received an intestinal transplant, so some T cells may come from the graft donor.

The rearrangement links TRBV28 to TRBJ1-2; TRBD1 aligns across 8 bases. The germline V gene encodes CDR1 MDHEN and CDR2 SYDVKM. This CDR3 has 15 amino acids. After removal of 3 bases from V and 4 bases from J, the junction contained 7 bases not matched to a gene. The CDR3 sequence: CASSFRGRGPYGYTF. Here the CDR3 DNA reads TGTGCCAGCAGTTTCCGGGGCAGGGGGCCCTATGGCTACACCTTC.

This chain uses TRBV11-2 with TRBJ1-2, with D hard to call. The CDR3 totals 15 residues. The V gene's germline CDR1 is SGHAT and CDR2 FQNNGV. V was cut by 0 bases and J by 3 bases, with 11 bases left in between. DNA for the CDR3: TGTGCCAGCAGCTTAGAGAGGATACCTTACTATGGCTACACCTTC. Protein product: CASSLERIPYYGYTF.

The rearrangement joins TRBV5-1 to TRBJ1-1; tentatively, D is TRBD1 (6 bases). Germline V gene data show CDR1 as SGHRS and CDR2 as YFSETQ. Trimming pared 0 bases from V and 6 bases from J, leaving 15 bases between. This CDR3 is built from 15 residues. The CDR3 here is CASSLVQGRLAEAFF. The CDR3 DNA is TGCGCCAGCAGCTTGGTGCAGGGGAGGCTGGCTGAAGCTTTCTTT.

This clone appeared once. This rearrangement joins TRBV6-4 to TRBJ2-1; 8 bases fit TRBD2. The CDR3 contains 15 residues. CDR1 and CDR2 (germline): MRHNA, SNTAGT. V lost 3 bases, J lost 0 bases, and 1 base stayed unmatched. The CDR3 sequence: CASSEAGGSYNEQFF. DNA for the CDR3: TGTGCCAGCAGTGAGGCGGGAGGCTCCTACAATGAGCAGTTCTTC.

The chain recombines TRBV28 with TRBJ2-1; D is unclear. Germline CDR1 MDHEN, CDR2 SYDVKM. V was trimmed by 6 bases and J by 0 bases, leaving 15 bases between them. The CDR3 length is 16 residues. CDR3 protein: CASSPTVARSYNEQFF. The CDR3 coding sequence is TGTGCCAGCAGCCCAACAGTCGCCCGCTCCTACAATGAGCAGTTCTTC. The full variable domain, rest sourced from reference TRBV28 and TRBJ2-1, is DVKVTQSSRYLVKRTGEKVFLECVQDMDHENMFWYRQDPGLGLRLIYFSYDVKMKEKGDIPEGYSVSREKKERFSLILESASTNQTSMYLCASSPTVARSYNEQFFGPGTRLTVL.

V usage is TRBV6-1 and J usage is TRBJ2-1; 12 bases map to TRBD2. Germline CDR1 MNHNS, CDR2 SASEGT. This CDR3 spans 15 amino acids. Unmatched junction bases numbered 7, after V lost 6 bases and J lost 7 bases. CDR3 region: CASRLAGGPGNEQFF. The CDR3 region has the DNA TGTGCCAGCAGGCTAGCGGGAGGGCCTGGGAATGAGCAGTTCTTC.

The rearrangement uses TRBV7-3 and TRBJ2-7, with 8 nucleotides matching TRBD1. The germline CDR1 and CDR2 sequences are SGHTA and FQGTGA. Trimming removed 5 bases from V and 5 bases from J; junction bases left unmatched: 20. The CDR3 has 18 amino acids. Here the CDR3 reads CASSTSGTGRPRMHEQYF. As DNA, the CDR3 is TGTGCCAGCAGCACGTCCGGGACAGGCAGGCCTAGGATGCACGAGCAGTACTTC.

The chain carries TRBV6-5 and TRBJ2-1; D is unresolved. This CDR3 region has 15 residues. Germline CDR1 reads MNHEY; CDR2 reads SVGAGI. V was shortened by 6 bases and J by 0 bases, with 12 bases between the two germline ends. This chain's CDR3 is CASSRSPPSYNEQFF. The DNA of the CDR3 is TGTGCCAGCAGCCGCTCCCCCCCCTCCTACAATGAGCAGTTCTTC.

This chain connects TRBV6-6 to TRBJ1-2; TRBD1 matches 8 bases. The CDR3 length is 14 residues. The V and J ends lost 6 bases and 2 bases, in that order; junction bases with no gene match: 5. Germline CDR1 and CDR2: MNHNY and SVGAGI (reference sequence). The chain's CDR3 is CASRKGQANYGYTF. The CDR3 DNA follows: TGTGCCAGCAGAAAGGGACAGGCAAACTATGGCTACACCTTC.

The chain uses TRBV6-8 and TRBJ2-7; D remains ambiguous. Trimming took off 5 bases at V and 3 bases at J, with 5 bases between the two ends. Germline V lookup: CDR1 MNHGY, CDR2 SAAAGT. CDR3 length: 11 amino acids. The CDR3 coding sequence is TGTGCCAGCAGTAACAACTACGAGCAGTACTTC. Translating gives CASSNNYEQYF.

The chain couples TRBV29-1 to TRBJ2-7; D is perhaps TRBD1 (6 bases). V was trimmed by 5 bases and J by 0 bases, leaving 14 bases between them. The CDR3 runs to 14 residues. CDR1 is SQVTM, CDR2 ANQGSEA, per germline. The CDR3 region is CSVSGQSSSYEQYF. The CDR3 DNA reads as TGCAGCGTTTCCGGACAGTCATCCTCCTACGAGCAGTACTTC.

The CDR3 DNA follows: TGCGCCAGCAGTGCCGGGGAACTACGAGGGCAGTACTTC. Its translation is CASSAGELRGQYF. The rearrangement links TRBV10-1 to TRBJ2-7; TRBD2 might be the D (5 bases). The CDR3 runs to 13 residues. V dropped 4 bases and J dropped 9 bases, with 16 bases sitting between them. Germline assignment: CDR1 WNHNN and CDR2 SYGVQD (reference sequence).

The rearrangement uses TRBV10-2 and TRBJ1-1; the D gene is possibly TRBD1 (5 bases). Germline lookup yields CDR1 WSHSY and CDR2 SAAADI. CDR3 length: 14 amino acids. V was pared by 2 bases and J by 7 bases, with 14 bases between. CDR3 nucleotides: TGCGCCAGCAGTGAGGTGGATTATGACAGTGAAGCTTTCTTT. Translated: CASSEVDYDSEAFF.

CDR3 residues: CASSGGLAGGRGELFF. CDR3 nucleotides: TGTGCCAGCAGCGGCGGACTAGCGGGGGGGCGCGGGGAGCTGTTTTTT. The gene calls are TRBV5-4 and TRBJ2-2, with 15 bases matching TRBD2. Per germline, CDR1 SGHNT and CDR2 YYREEE (reference sequence). The CDR3 is made up of 16 amino acids. The junction had 5 bases not matched to a gene; V was cut back by 4 bases and J by 7 bases.

About this clone itself: A single base separates this from a much larger clone, so it may be a read error. The rearrangement joins TRBV5-1 to TRBJ1-6; D is perhaps TRBD1 (5 bases). CDR1 and CDR2 from the germline V gene are SGHRS and YFSETQ. The CDR3 totals 14 residues. Trimming left V 4 bases short and J 9 bases short, with 14 bases between. CDR3 coding DNA: TGCGCCAGCAGCCGGGGGGGGGATGGTTCACCCCTCCACTTT. Translation gives CASSRGGDGSPLHF.

The V and J genes are TRBV7-6 and TRBJ1-6; TRBD1 aligns across 10 bases. Trimming took 4 bases from V and 7 from J; bases not matched to a gene: 22. The CDR3 runs 21 residues. The germline V gene has CDR1 SGHVS and CDR2 FNYEAQ. CDR3 nucleotides: TGTGCCAGCAGCTCCTTACCGATTGCAAGCCGGGACAGGGGCCAAAATTCACCCCTCCACTTT. Translated: CASSSLPIASRDRGQNSPLHF. Full variable domain (remainder filled in from reference TRBV7-6 and TRBJ1-6): GAGVSQSPRYKVTKRGQDVALRCDPISGHVSLYWYRQALGQGPEFLTYFNYEAQQDKSGLPNDRFSAERPEGSISTLTIQRTEQRDSAMYRCASSSLPIASRDRGQNSPLHFGNGTRLTVT.

The chain employs TRBV7-9 and TRBJ2-1; possible D gene TRBD1, 6 bases. CDR3 size: 14 residues. In germline, CDR1 is SEHNR, CDR2 FQNEAQ (reference sequence). The V end was cut by 4 bases, the J end by 2 bases, with 9 bases between. The CDR3 DNA sequence: TGTGCCAGCAGCTACAGGGCTGCCTACAATGAGCAGTTCTTC. Its translation is CASSYRAAYNEQFF.

The rearrangement links TRBV28 to TRBJ1-2, with a possible D match to TRBD1 (5 bases). The CDR3 runs 15 residues. The V and J ends lost 5 bases and 7 bases respectively, with 20 bases between them. CDR1 is MDHEN and CDR2 is SYDVKM in the germline V gene. CDR3 protein: CASSLPDSTGSGYTF. The CDR3 coding sequence is TGTGCCAGCAGTCTACCCGACTCAACAGGCTCTGGCTACACCTTC.

The genes are TRBV10-3 and TRBJ2-2; 9 bases line up with TRBD2. The CDR3 consists of 15 residues. Trimming took 3 bases from V and 4 from J; bases not matched to a gene: 3. From germline, CDR1 is ENHRY and CDR2 SYGVKD. The CDR3 nucleotides read TGTGCCATCAGTGACCTTAGCGGGGGCACCGGGGAGCTGTTTTTT. Amino acid sequence: CAISDLSGGTGELFF.

Details on this clone: A read error may account for a junction end that differs from germline. The CDR3 region is CVSAAYNSRKIYGYTF. CDR3 nucleotides: TGTGTCAGCGCGGCATACAATAGTCGAAAGATCTATGGCTACACCTTC. The chain recombines TRBV5-6 with TRBJ1-2; D remains unclear. Germline CDR1 SGHDT, CDR2 YYEEEE. The CDR3 totals 16 residues.

The V gene is TRBV7-9, the J gene TRBJ1-1, with D possibly being TRBD1 (6 bases). V was trimmed by 4 bases and J by 2 bases, leaving 11 bases between them. The CDR3 has 14 amino acids. Germline V gene data show CDR1 as SEHNR and CDR2 as FQNEAQ (reference sequence). The DNA of the CDR3 is TGTGCCAGCAGCTCCTGGACAGAAAACACTGAAGCTTTCTTT. Protein: CASSSWTENTEAFF.

The table lists this clone with a count of one. This sequence joins TRBV10-2 and TRBJ1-1; TRBD1 matches at 11 bases. The trim removed 8 bases at V and 4 bases at J, leaving 18 bases unmatched. This CDR3 spans 18 amino acids. Germline V gene data show CDR1 as WSHSY and CDR2 as SAAADI. CDR3 amino acids: CASSVLFWRDRGATEAFF. CDR3 nucleotides: TGCGCCAGCTCGGTCTTATTTTGGAGGGACAGGGGGGCCACTGAAGCTTTCTTT.

This clone appeared a few times. The chain joins TRBV5-5 to TRBJ1-5, with TRBD1 as a possible D gene (5 bases). The CDR3 length is 16 residues. Trimming shortened V by 4 bases and J by 9 bases, and 23 bases separated the two germline ends. Germline V gene lookup returns CDR1 SGHKS and CDR2 YYEKEE (reference sequence). The CDR3 nucleotides read TGTGCCAGCAGCCGCAAGCTAGCGGGGGACCAGGGGCCCCAGCATTTT. As protein: CASSRKLAGDQGPQHF.

This clone was recorded only once. This chain uses TRBV6-1 with TRBJ1-2; no definite D call. The CDR3 contains 14 residues. Germline CDR1 MNHNS, CDR2 SASEGT. With 2 bases removed from V and 3 bases from J, the gap between germline ends came to 10 bases. The CDR3 DNA reads TGTGCCAGCAGTGAATCGGCCGCGTACTATGGCTACACCTTC. Protein product: CASSESAAYYGYTF.

This clone was seen only once. CDR3 amino acids: CASSNNYEQYF. The DNA for the CDR3 is TGTGCCAGCAGTAACAACTACGAGCAGTACTTC. The genes are TRBV6-5 and TRBJ2-7; D not certain. The CDR3 spans 11 residues. V gave up 5 bases and J gave up 3 bases, with 5 bases separating them. Per the germline V gene, CDR1 is MNHEY and CDR2 is SVGAGI.